What follows are 11 T cell receptor beta chains derived from one specimen sequenced in a study of cytomegalovirus exposure and HLA in healthy donors. Primers for the PCR totalled 60 Vbeta and 13 Jbeta. TCRdb's table, derived via immunoSEQ multiplex PCR, lists solely in-frame clones and lacks some. The sample lists about 43,000 clones, roughly 80% occurring once. Material: PBMCs. These receptors all come from a man in his forties or fifties in good health and CMV-seronegative.

This clone was seen just once. The DNA for the CDR3 is TGCAGTGGGGACAGACAAGAGACCCAGTACTTC. It yields the protein CSGDRQETQYF. The V and J genes are TRBV20-1 and TRBJ2-5; 7 bases line up with TRBD1. Germline CDR1 is DFQATT and CDR2 is SNEGSKA (reference sequence). With V trimmed by 7 bases and J by 2 bases, 1 base remained unmatched. The CDR3 runs 11 residues.

The chain links TRBV6-6 to TRBJ1-2; D unclear. Trimming removed 5 bases from V and 3 bases from J, with 19 bases in between. CDR1 is MNHNY and CDR2 is SVGAGI in the germline V gene (reference sequence). The CDR3 length is 16 residues. The chain's CDR3 is CASSTLPGGWDYGYTF. CDR3 coding DNA: TGTGCCAGCAGTACCCTCCCCGGCGGCTGGGACTATGGCTACACCTTC.

For the CDR3, the DNA is TGTGCCAGCTCACCGCGAACCGGGACACCGAACACTGAAGCTTTCTTT. Its translation is CASSPRTGTPNTEAFF. The gene calls are TRBV18 and TRBJ1-1; possible D gene TRBD1, 6 bases. In germline, CDR1 is KGHSH, CDR2 LQKENI. V lost 3 bases and J lost 1, with 15 bases in between. CDR3 size: 16 residues.

The rearrangement joins TRBV28 to TRBJ2-4; possible D gene TRBD1, 6 bases. This CDR3 contains 16 residues. The V end lost 1 base, the J end lost 1 base, and 11 bases lay between the germline ends. From germline, CDR1 is MDHEN and CDR2 SYDVKM. Here the CDR3 DNA reads TGTGCCAGCAGTTTATCAGGGCAGGGGGCCAAAAACATTCAGTACTTC. Protein product: CASSLSGQGAKNIQYF.

This clone is a singleton in its sample. This chain uses TRBV4-1 with TRBJ2-3; 10 nucleotides agree with TRBD2. The V segment lost 3 bases and the J segment 3 bases; nucleotides outside the gene matches: 9. The germline V gene has CDR1 MGHRA and CDR2 YSYEKL. The CDR3 is 17 residues long. This CDR3 is CASSQNLAGVGTDTQYF. The CDR3 nucleotides read TGCGCCAGCAGCCAGAACCTAGCGGGAGTCGGTACAGATACGCAGTATTTT.

V gene TRBV28 combines with J gene TRBJ2-7; 9 bases line up with TRBD2. V lost 6 bases and J lost 3; bases outside the gene matches: 6. There are 14 residues in the CDR3. Per the germline V gene, CDR1 is MDHEN and CDR2 is SYDVKM. CDR3 loop: CASSLGLADYEQYF. CDR3 DNA: TGTGCCAGCAGCCTGGGACTAGCAGACTACGAGCAGTACTTC.

The rearrangement joins TRBV15 to TRBJ1-3, with no clear D. Per germline, CDR1 LNHNV and CDR2 YYDKDF (reference sequence). V was trimmed by 1 base and J by 2 bases, leaving 12 bases between them. The length of the CDR3 is 16 residues. The DNA for the CDR3 is TGTGCCACCAGCAGAGGTACGGGGTACCCTGGAAACACCATATATTTT. Translating it yields CATSRGTGYPGNTIYF.

V is TRBV7-9 and J is TRBJ2-5; 7 bases are shared with TRBD1. Germline values: CDR1 SEHNR, CDR2 FQNEAQ (reference sequence). Losses at the gene ends were 4 bases for V and 4 bases for J; bases not matched to a gene: 12. CDR3 length: 16 amino acids. This CDR3 reads CASSSETGWIIETQYF. In nucleotides, the CDR3 is TGTGCCAGCAGCTCCGAGACAGGGTGGATAATAGAGACCCAGTACTTC.

About this clone: The junction differs from germline at one of its ends, possibly a read error. The V gene is TRBV7-9, the J gene TRBJ1-5, with 9 bases that match TRBD1. This CDR3 has 12 residues. The germline V gene has CDR1 SEHNR and CDR2 FQNEAQ (reference sequence). CDR3 nucleotide sequence: TGTTCCAGCGGACAGGGGATCCAGCCCCAGCATTTT. Translated: CSSGQGIQPQHF.

This clone was seen once. The chain links TRBV5-1 to TRBJ1-5; 9 nucleotides align to TRBD1. Germline V lookup: CDR1 SGHRS, CDR2 YFSETQ. The CDR3 totals 15 residues. V trimming: 3 bases; J trimming: 1 base; junction bases outside the gene matches: 2. CDR3 nucleotides: TGCGCCAGCAGCTCTACAGGGGGCAGCAATCAGCCCCAGCATTTT. Protein sequence: CASSSTGGSNQPQHF.

CDR3 DNA sequence: TGTGCCAGCAGTGCCCCGGAGGAGACGGGGAGTTTCTTT. Translated: CASSAPEETGSFF. The V and J genes are TRBV6-5 and TRBJ1-1; D gene uncertain. Trimming pared 5 bases from V and 13 bases from J, leaving 20 bases between. This CDR3 comprises 13 residues. Germline CDR1 is MNHEY and CDR2 is SVGAGI.